The 22 T cell receptor beta chains given below trace back to one sample, sequenced in a study of blood T cell repertoires in COVID-19. The repertoire was sequenced with immunoSEQ multiplex PCR; TCRdb's copy has only in-frame clones and lacks some. The sample lists approximately 440,000 clones; roughly 91% were seen once. Material: PBMCs or T cells enriched from blood (not recorded which). The receptor set was obtained from a man younger than 35 who had recovered from COVID-19.

The V gene is TRBV28, the J gene TRBJ2-1; 7 bases agree with TRBD2. Germline-derived CDR1 and CDR2 are MDHEN and SYDVKM. The trim removed 3 bases at V and 15 bases at J, leaving 8 bases unmatched. The CDR3 has 12 residues. The CDR3 DNA follows: TGTGCCAGCAGTTTGCCGGGAGGTGGGGTGTTCTTC. It is translated as CASSLPGGGVFF.

This CDR3 reads CASSAGPRGEQFF. The DNA of the CDR3 is TGTGCCAGTAGTGCAGGCCCGCGGGGTGAGCAGTTCTTC. This chain connects TRBV19 to TRBJ2-1; perhaps TRBD2 as D (6 bases). Trimming stripped 5 bases from V and 9 bases from J, with 14 bases between. The germline V gene has CDR1 LNHDA and CDR2 SQIVND (reference sequence). CDR3 size: 13 residues.

The chain links TRBV5-1 to TRBJ2-7; 9 positions agree with TRBD1. In germline, CDR1 is SGHRS, CDR2 YFSETQ. The junction had 9 bases not matched to a gene; V was cut back by 2 bases and J by 0 bases. The CDR3 contains 17 residues. The CDR3 DNA follows: TGCGCCAGCAGCTTCGGGGGGACAGGGATCAGCTCCTACGAGCAGTACTTC. It encodes CASSFGGTGISSYEQYF.

This clone appeared a few times. The V call is TRBV5-6, the J call TRBJ2-2; D not certain. Germline V gene sequence: CDR1 SGHDT, CDR2 YYEEEE. Trimming took off 2 bases at V and 6 bases at J, with 8 bases between the two ends. This CDR3 region has 13 residues. For the CDR3, the DNA is TGTGCCAGCAGCTTTAGTCTCCCCGGGGAGCTGTTTTTT. The encoded protein is CASSFSLPGELFF. Based on the CDR3 plus reference TRBV5-6 and TRBJ2-2, the full variable domain is DAGVTQSPTHLIKTRGQQVTLRCSPKSGHDTVSWYQQALGQGPQFIFQYYEEEERQRGNFPDRFSGHQFPNYSSELNVNALLLGDSALYLCASSFSLPGELFFGEGSRLTVL.

This chain joins TRBV2 and TRBJ1-1; D gene unclear. Trimming removed 4 bases at V and 7 bases at J, with 10 bases between. Germline CDR1 reads SNHLY; CDR2 reads FYNNEI. The CDR3 runs to 12 residues. The CDR3 reads CASSAEGNEAFF. The CDR3 DNA is TGTGCCAGCAGTGCCGAGGGAAATGAAGCTTTCTTT.

This rearrangement joins TRBV29-1 to TRBJ1-2, with D perhaps matching TRBD1 (6 bases). The CDR3 loop spans 12 amino acids. Germline-derived CDR1 and CDR2 are SQVTM and ANQGSEA. Trimming cost V 8 bases and J 4 bases, with 14 bases left between them. The CDR3 sequence is CSTEQGFYGYTF. As DNA, the CDR3 is TGCAGCACCGAACAGGGTTTCTATGGCTACACCTTC.

This clone was detected only once. The chain carries TRBV9 and TRBJ1-5; D is uncertain. Trimming took off 4 bases at V and 4 bases at J, with 18 bases between the two ends. Germline CDR1 SGDLS, CDR2 YYNGEE. The CDR3 is made up of 16 amino acids. In nucleotides, the CDR3 is TGTGCCAGCAGCCCAAGTTCGGGGTTTACGAATCAGCCCCAGCATTTT. Amino acids: CASSPSSGFTNQPQHF.

This clone was observed once. V and J are TRBV2 and TRBJ1-1; the D gene is possibly TRBD1 (5 bases). CDR1 and CDR2 from the germline V gene are SNHLY and FYNNEI. This CDR3 has 14 residues. The V and J ends lost 6 bases and 3 bases respectively, with 14 bases between them. The CDR3 here is CASRGSTGHTEAFF. For the CDR3, the DNA is TGTGCCAGCAGGGGTTCTACAGGACACACTGAAGCTTTCTTT.

This clone was recorded only once. The V gene is TRBV20-1, the J gene TRBJ2-3, with D tentatively TRBD2 (6 bases). Germline V lookup: CDR1 DFQATT, CDR2 SNEGSKA (reference sequence). The CDR3 has 13 amino acids. V dropped 3 bases and J dropped 7 bases, with 14 bases sitting between them. The CDR3 nucleotides read TGCAGTGCTAGTGCGGGGAGGTGGAATACGCAGTATTTT. It translates to CSASAGRWNTQYF.

This clone was observed a handful of times. The chain recombines TRBV5-4 with TRBJ1-1; D is unresolved. V lost 0 bases, J lost 5 bases, and 11 bases lay in between. In germline, CDR1 is SGHNT, CDR2 YYREEE (reference sequence). The CDR3 extends over 14 amino acids. Here the CDR3 reads CASSLGSIQTEAFF. The CDR3 region has the DNA TGTGCCAGCAGCTTGGGTTCCATCCAGACTGAAGCTTTCTTT.

This sequence joins TRBV5-1 and TRBJ1-1, with a possible D match to TRBD1 (6 bases). V lost 5 bases and J 8 bases, leaving 16 bases between the germline ends. Germline V lookup: CDR1 SGHRS, CDR2 YFSETQ. There are 13 residues in the CDR3. The CDR3 sequence: CASSPGGAVEAFF. CDR3 in DNA: TGCGCCAGCAGTCCCGGGGGGGCAGTAGAAGCTTTCTTT.

This clone was observed a single time. The rearrangement joins TRBV19 to TRBJ2-1; unclear D gene. V shed 7 bases and J shed 8 bases, with 21 bases lying between them. The CDR3 is made up of 15 amino acids. CDR1 is LNHDA, CDR2 SQIVND, per germline (reference sequence). CDR3 residues: CASNTIPGSCHEQFF. The CDR3 DNA follows: TGTGCCAGTAACACTATTCCTGGAAGTTGCCATGAGCAGTTCTTC.

CDR3 DNA: TGTGCCAGCAGTTTTGGACAGGGCTCGTCCTTAGATGGCTACACCTTC. The encoded protein is CASSFGQGSSLDGYTF. V and J are TRBV2 and TRBJ1-2, with TRBD1 matching over 8 bases. Germline values: CDR1 SNHLY, CDR2 FYNNEI. The CDR3 loop spans 16 amino acids. The V and J ends lost 5 bases and 6 bases, in that order; junction bases with no gene match: 14.

The J gene is TRBJ2-4, the V gene TRBV9; the match to TRBD1 covers 9 bases. Trimming at V came to 5 bases and at J to 8 bases, leaving 14 bases not matched to a gene. The length of the CDR3 is 16 residues. Per germline, CDR1 SGDLS and CDR2 YYNGEE. CDR3 sequence (DNA): TGTGCCAGCAGTAGAACAGGGGGCGCTCCCCTAGACATTCAGTACTTC. Protein: CASSRTGGAPLDIQYF.

There are a few counts of this clone. V is TRBV5-1 and J is TRBJ2-1; 8 bases map to TRBD1. The CDR3 covers 14 residues. Per the germline V gene, CDR1 is SGHRS and CDR2 is YFSETQ. After removal of 3 bases from V and 3 bases from J, the junction contained 2 bases not matched to a gene. CDR3 nucleotide sequence: TGCGCCAGCAGCTCAGGACAGGGCTACAATGAGCAGTTCTTC. It translates to CASSSGQGYNEQFF.

This chain links TRBV27 with TRBJ1-2; a weak D match, TRBD1 (6 bases). V was shortened by 5 bases and J by 4 bases, with 17 bases between the two germline ends. The CDR3 sequence is 15 residues long. The germline V gene encodes CDR1 MNHEY and CDR2 SMNVEV (reference sequence). CDR3 bases: TGTGCCAGCAGTCCTCAGACAGGATTGAGCTATGGCTACACCTTC. The encoded protein is CASSPQTGLSYGYTF.

This chain joins TRBV28 and TRBJ2-5; TRBD1 matches 9 bases. This CDR3 contains 13 residues. CDR1 MDHEN and CDR2 SYDVKM come from the germline V gene. J lost 5 bases, V lost 7 bases, and 5 bases had no gene match. CDR3 residues: CASIKDRGETQYF. CDR3 DNA sequence: TGTGCCAGCATTAAAGACAGGGGGGAGACCCAGTACTTC.

The chain is built from TRBV3-1 (or the pseudogene TRBV3-2) and TRBJ2-2; a possible D gene is TRBD1 (6 bases). Looked up from germline, CDR1 is LGHDT and CDR2 is YNNKEL (reference sequence). There are 16 residues in the CDR3. The V end lost 4 bases, the J end lost 2 bases, and 14 bases lay between the germline ends. The CDR3 is CASSPSGQTNTGELFF. CDR3 nucleotide sequence: TGTGCCAGCAGCCCATCAGGACAGACAAACACCGGGGAGCTGTTTTTT.

The chain has TRBV11-2 and TRBJ2-7; 12 bases match TRBD2. Germline CDR1 is SGHAT and CDR2 is FQNNGV. The V and J ends lost 2 bases and 6 bases, in that order; junction bases with no gene match: 5. The CDR3 loop spans 15 amino acids. CDR3 in amino acids: CASSLWASGGGEQYF. The CDR3 DNA follows: TGTGCCAGCAGCTTATGGGCTAGCGGGGGGGGCGAGCAGTACTTC.

This rearrangement joins TRBV25-1 to TRBJ1-6; D is unclear. V was trimmed by 1 base and J by 11 bases, leaving 12 bases between them. This CDR3 comprises 14 residues. Germline lookup yields CDR1 MGHDK and CDR2 SYGVNS. The CDR3 coding sequence is TGTGCCAGCAGTGAATTCCGGGATGGGACACCCCTCCACTTT. It is translated as CASSEFRDGTPLHF.

V gene TRBV13 combines with J gene TRBJ1-5, with 7 bases matching TRBD1. CDR1 PRHDT and CDR2 FYEKMQ come from the germline V gene (reference sequence). The CDR3 loop spans 16 amino acids. V trimming: 5 bases; J trimming: 3 bases; junction bases outside the gene matches: 10. The CDR3 loop reads CASSIWDRSTNQPQHF. The CDR3 DNA sequence: TGTGCCAGCAGCATTTGGGACAGATCTACCAATCAGCCCCAGCATTTT.

The chain uses TRBV9 and TRBJ1-2; no firm D call. Germline CDR1 SGDLS, CDR2 YYNGEE. V gave up 4 bases and J gave up 2 bases, with 15 bases separating them. The CDR3 length is 15 residues. The CDR3 DNA sequence: TGTGCCAGCAGCCCCACGCGGGGATACAACTATGGCTACACCTTC. Translating gives CASSPTRGYNYGYTF.